The source of this TCR beta chain is a study of radiotherapy plus CTLA-4 blockade in lung cancer. This table comes from immunoSEQ multiplex PCR, and its TCRdb copy is limited to in-frame clones, with some not included. The table includes more than 75,000 clones, less than 80% detected once. Sequences were derived from peripheral blood, sampled from a patient treated with radiotherapy plus ipilimumab. The clonotype originates from a human donor with non-small cell lung cancer that progressed on radiotherapy plus ipilimumab.

The CDR3 is CASSQEPQAPYEQYF. The CDR3 nucleotides are TGCGCCAGCAGCCAAGAGCCGCAAGCGCCCTACGAGCAGTACTTC. The J gene is TRBJ2-7, the V gene TRBV4-1; the D is unclear. The V gene lost 0 bases and the J gene lost 2 bases, with 11 bases spanning the gap. Germline CDR1 is MGHRA and CDR2 is YSYEKL. This CDR3 is built from 15 residues.